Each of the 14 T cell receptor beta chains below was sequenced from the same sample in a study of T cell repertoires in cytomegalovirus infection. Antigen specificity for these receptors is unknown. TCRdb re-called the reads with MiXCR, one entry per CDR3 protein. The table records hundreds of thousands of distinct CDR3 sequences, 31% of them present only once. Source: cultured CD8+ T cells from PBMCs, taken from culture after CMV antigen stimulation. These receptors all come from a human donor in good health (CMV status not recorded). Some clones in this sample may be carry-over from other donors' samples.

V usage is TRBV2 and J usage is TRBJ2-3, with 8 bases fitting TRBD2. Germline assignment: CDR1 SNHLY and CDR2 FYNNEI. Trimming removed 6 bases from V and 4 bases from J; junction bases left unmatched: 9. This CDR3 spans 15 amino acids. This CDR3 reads CASSQSGGFADTQYF. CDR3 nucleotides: TGTGCCAGCAGCCAGAGCGGGGGTTTTGCAGATACGCAGTATTTT.

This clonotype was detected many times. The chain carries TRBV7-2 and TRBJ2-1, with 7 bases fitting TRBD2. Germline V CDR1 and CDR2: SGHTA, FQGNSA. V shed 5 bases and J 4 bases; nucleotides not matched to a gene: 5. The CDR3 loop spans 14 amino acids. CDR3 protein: CASSALAVYNEQFF. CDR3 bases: TGTGCCAGCAGCGCCCTAGCGGTTTACAATGAGCAGTTCTTC. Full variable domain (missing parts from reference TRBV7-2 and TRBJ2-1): GAGVSQSPSNKVTEKGKDVELRCDPISGHTALYWYRQSLGQGLEFLIYFQGNSAPDKSGLPSDRFSAERTGGSVSTLTIQRTQQEDSAVYLCASSALAVYNEQFFGPGTRLTVL.

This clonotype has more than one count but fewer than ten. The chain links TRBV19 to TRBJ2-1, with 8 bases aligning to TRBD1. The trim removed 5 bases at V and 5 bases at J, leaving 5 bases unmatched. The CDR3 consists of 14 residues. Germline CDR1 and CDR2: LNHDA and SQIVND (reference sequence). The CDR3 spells CASSFRDRNNEQFF. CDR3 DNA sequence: TGTGCCAGTAGTTTTCGGGACAGGAACAATGAGCAGTTCTTC.

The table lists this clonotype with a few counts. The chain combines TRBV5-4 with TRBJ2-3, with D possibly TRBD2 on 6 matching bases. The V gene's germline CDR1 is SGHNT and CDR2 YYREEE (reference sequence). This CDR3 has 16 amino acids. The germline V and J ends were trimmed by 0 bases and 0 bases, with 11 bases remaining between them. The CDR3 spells CASSLAIGGSTDTQYF. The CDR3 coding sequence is TGTGCCAGCAGCTTGGCCATCGGGGGTAGCACAGATACGCAGTATTTT.

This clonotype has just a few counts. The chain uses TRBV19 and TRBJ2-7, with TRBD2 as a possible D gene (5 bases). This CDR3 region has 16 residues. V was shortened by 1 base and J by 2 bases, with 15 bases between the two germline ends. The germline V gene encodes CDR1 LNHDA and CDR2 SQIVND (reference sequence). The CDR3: CASSIVEGKEAYEQYF. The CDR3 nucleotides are TGTGCCAGTAGTATAGTTGAGGGCAAAGAAGCCTACGAGCAGTACTTC.

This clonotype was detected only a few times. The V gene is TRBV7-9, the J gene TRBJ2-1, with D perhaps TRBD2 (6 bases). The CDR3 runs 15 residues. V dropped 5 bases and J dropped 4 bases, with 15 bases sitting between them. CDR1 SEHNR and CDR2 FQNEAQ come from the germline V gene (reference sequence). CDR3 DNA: TGTGCCAGCAGCCGACCAAGACTAGATTACAATGAGCAGTTCTTC. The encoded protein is CASSRPRLDYNEQFF.

The CDR3 loop is CSVEHSYGYTF. CDR3 sequence (DNA): TGCAGCGTTGAACACAGCTATGGCTACACCTTC. The rearrangement joins TRBV29-1 to TRBJ1-2; D is unclear. The V and J ends lost 2 bases and 4 bases respectively, with 5 bases between them. Germline lookup yields CDR1 SQVTM and CDR2 ANQGSEA. The CDR3 runs to 11 residues.

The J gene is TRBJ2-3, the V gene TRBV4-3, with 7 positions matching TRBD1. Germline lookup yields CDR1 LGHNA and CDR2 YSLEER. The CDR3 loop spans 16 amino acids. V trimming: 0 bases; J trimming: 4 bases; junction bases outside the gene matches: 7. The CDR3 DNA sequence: TGCGCCAGCAGCCAAGATCAGTTGACAGGGCCAGATACGCAGTATTTT. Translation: CASSQDQLTGPDTQYF.

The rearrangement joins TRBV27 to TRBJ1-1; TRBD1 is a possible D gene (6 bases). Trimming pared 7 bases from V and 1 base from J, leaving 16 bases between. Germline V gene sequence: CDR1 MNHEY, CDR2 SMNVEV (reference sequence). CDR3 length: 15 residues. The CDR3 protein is CASTEGGPTNTEAFF. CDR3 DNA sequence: TGTGCCAGCACCGAGGGGGGTCCCACGAACACTGAAGCTTTCTTT.

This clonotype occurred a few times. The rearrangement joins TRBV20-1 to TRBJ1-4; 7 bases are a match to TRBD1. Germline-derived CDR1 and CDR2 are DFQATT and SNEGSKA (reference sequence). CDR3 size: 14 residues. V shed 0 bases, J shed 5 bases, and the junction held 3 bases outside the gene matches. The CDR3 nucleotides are TGCAGTGCTAGAGATTTGGGACAGAATGAAAAACTGTTTTTT. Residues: CSARDLGQNEKLFF.

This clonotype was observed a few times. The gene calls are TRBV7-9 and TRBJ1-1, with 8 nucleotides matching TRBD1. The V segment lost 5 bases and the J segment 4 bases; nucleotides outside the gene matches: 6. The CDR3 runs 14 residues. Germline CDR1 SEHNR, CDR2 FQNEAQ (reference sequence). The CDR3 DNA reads TGTGCCAGCAGCCTGACAGGGGAAAGCACTGAAGCTTTCTTT. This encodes CASSLTGESTEAFF.

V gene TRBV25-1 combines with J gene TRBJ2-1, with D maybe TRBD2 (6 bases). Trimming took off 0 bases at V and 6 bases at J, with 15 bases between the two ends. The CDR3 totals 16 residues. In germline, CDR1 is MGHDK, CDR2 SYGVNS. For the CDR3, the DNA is TGTGCCAGCAGTGAATATCCCGGGGAGGTTTCCAATGAGCAGTTCTTC. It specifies CASSEYPGEVSNEQFF.

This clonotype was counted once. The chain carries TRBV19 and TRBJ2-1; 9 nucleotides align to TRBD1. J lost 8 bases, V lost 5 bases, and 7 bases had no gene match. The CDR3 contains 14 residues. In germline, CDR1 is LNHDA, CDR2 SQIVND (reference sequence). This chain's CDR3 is CASSYRGLGYEQFF. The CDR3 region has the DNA TGTGCCAGTAGTTACAGGGGGCTAGGTTATGAGCAGTTCTTC.

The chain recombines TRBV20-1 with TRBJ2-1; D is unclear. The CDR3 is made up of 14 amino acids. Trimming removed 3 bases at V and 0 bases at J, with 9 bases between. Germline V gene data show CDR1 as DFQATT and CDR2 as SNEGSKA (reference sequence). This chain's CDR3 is CSASRPSSYNEQFF. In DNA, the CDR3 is TGCAGTGCTAGTAGGCCGAGCTCCTACAATGAGCAGTTCTTC.